These T cell receptor beta chains were read from a single sample in a study of cytotoxic CD8 clonotypes in ibrutinib-treated CLL. TCRdb's table, derived via immunoSEQ multiplex PCR, lists solely in-frame clones and lacks some. This table has some 130,000 clones, roughly 88% appearing once. The sample in question was PBMCs, obtained after 24 months of ibrutinib treatment. The receptors come from a human donor with chronic lymphocytic leukemia. CDR3s include the opening cysteine and the closing phenylalanine or tryptophan. The D gene is left open where the match is weak. Size is stated for part of the rows, as once, few or many counts, or as a class when the clone is expanded.

CDR3 length: 13
D gene: TRBD2
V gene: TRBV19
clone size: NA
J gene: TRBJ2-5
CDR3 DNA: TGTGCCAGTAGCCGGACTAGCCAAGAGACCCAGTACTTC
CDR3 protein: CASSRTSQETQYF

CDR3 length: 15
D gene: TRBD1
V gene: TRBV2
clone size: NA
J gene: TRBJ1-1
CDR3 DNA: TGTGCCAGCAGCCCCAGGGGGATCATGAACACTGAAGCTTTCTTT
CDR3 protein: CASSPRGIMNTEAFF

CDR3 length: 12
D gene: NA
V gene: TRBV19
clone size: once
J gene: TRBJ2-2
CDR3 DNA: TGTGCCAGTAGTATATCCACCGGGGAGCTGTTTTTT
CDR3 protein: CASSISTGELFF

CDR3 length: 12
D gene: NA
V gene: TRBV27
clone size: NA
J gene: TRBJ1-4
CDR3 DNA: TGTGCCAGCAGTTTACGCCAGGGAAAACTGTTTTTT
CDR3 protein: CASSLRQGKLFF

CDR3 length: 14
D gene: TRBD1
V gene: TRBV7-2
clone size: NA
J gene: TRBJ1-5
CDR3 DNA: TGTGCCAGCAGCCAGGACAGGGGAGGTCAGCCCCAGCATTTT
CDR3 protein: CASSQDRGGQPQHF

CDR3 length: 11
D gene: NA
V gene: TRBV7-2
clone size: NA
J gene: TRBJ1-2
CDR3 DNA: TGTGCCAGCAGCTTAGGAGGTGCAGCCCTTTTC
CDR3 protein: CASSLGGAALF

CDR3 length: 15
D gene: TRBD2
V gene: TRBV5-1
clone size: NA
J gene: TRBJ2-1
CDR3 DNA: TGCGCCAGCAGCTTAGTGGCGGGAGGAATTAATGAGCAGTTCTTC
CDR3 protein: CASSLVAGGINEQFF

CDR3 length: 16
D gene: TRBD2
V gene: TRBV27
clone size: few
J gene: TRBJ2-1
CDR3 DNA: TGTGCCAGCAGTTTATATGCGGGAGGGGTGAGGAATGAGCAGTTCTTC
CDR3 protein: CASSLYAGGVRNEQFF

CDR3 length: 15
D gene: NA
V gene: TRBV7-2
clone size: NA
J gene: TRBJ2-3
CDR3 DNA: TGTGCCAGCAGCAGTAAAGACCCCCCCACAGATACGCAGTATTTT
CDR3 protein: CASSSKDPPTDTQYF

CDR3 length: 16
D gene: NA
V gene: TRBV2
clone size: NA
J gene: TRBJ1-2
CDR3 DNA: TGTGCCAGCAGTGAAGGGGAGGCGGGGTACAGAGCTGGCTACACCTTC
CDR3 protein: CASSEGEAGYRAGYTF

CDR3 length: 16
D gene: TRBD2
V gene: TRBV14
clone size: NA
J gene: TRBJ2-7
CDR3 DNA: TGTGCCAGCAGCGTAGCCGGGACTAGCGGGTCCTACGAGCAGTACTTC
CDR3 protein: CASSVAGTSGSYEQYF